The sequence of this T cell receptor beta chain was determined in a study of cytomegalovirus exposure and HLA in healthy donors. General study findings and limits: As immune exposure information, only CMV serostatus was available.

After removal of 6 bases from V and 7 bases from J, the junction contained 7 bases not matched to a gene. CDR1 and CDR2 (germline): MNHNY, SVGAGI (reference sequence). This CDR3 has 13 amino acids. 13 Jbeta primers and 60 Vbeta primers were used for the PCR. Study processing details: An analysis performed later counted around 86 million unique TCR beta chains (around 11 million of them shared). The table came from immunoSEQ multiplex PCR; TCRdb's copy has only in-frame clones and leaves some out. The V and J calls and clone size were taken over from that table, and D and trimming were inferred from the DNA. The table includes around 200,000 clones, around 85% detected once. In the case of this clone: The antigen is unknown.

This sequence originates from a man aged 50-60 years in good health and CMV-seronegative. Input material: PBMCs. The genes are TRBV6-6 and TRBJ2-7, with 9 bases identical to TRBD1. CDR3: CASRNRGRMEQYF. The CDR3 coding sequence is TGTGCCAGCAGAAACAGGGGGCGTATGGAGCAGTACTTC.